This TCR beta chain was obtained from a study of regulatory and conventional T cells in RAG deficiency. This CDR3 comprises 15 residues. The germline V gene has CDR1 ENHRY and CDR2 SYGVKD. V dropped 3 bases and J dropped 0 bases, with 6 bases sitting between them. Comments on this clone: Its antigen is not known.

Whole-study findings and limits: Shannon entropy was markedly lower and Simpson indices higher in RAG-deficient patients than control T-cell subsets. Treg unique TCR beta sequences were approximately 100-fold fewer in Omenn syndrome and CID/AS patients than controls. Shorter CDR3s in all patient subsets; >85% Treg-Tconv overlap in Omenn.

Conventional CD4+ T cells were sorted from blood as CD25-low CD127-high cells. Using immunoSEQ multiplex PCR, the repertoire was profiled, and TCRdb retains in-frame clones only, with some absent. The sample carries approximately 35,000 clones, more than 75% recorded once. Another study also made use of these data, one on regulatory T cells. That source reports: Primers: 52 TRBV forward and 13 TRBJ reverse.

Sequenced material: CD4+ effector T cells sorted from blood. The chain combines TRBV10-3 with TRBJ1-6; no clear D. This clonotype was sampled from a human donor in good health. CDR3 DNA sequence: TGTGCCATCAGTGAAGGGAGCTCCTATAATTCACCCCTCCACTTT. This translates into CAISEGSSYNSPLHF.